This T cell receptor (beta chain) was sequenced in a study of shared clonotypes between healthy human individuals. Whole-study context: Those who served as donors were a couple of women and a few men between the ages of 18 and 49. Every donor yielded three CD4 naive, three CD4 memory, two CD8 naive and one CD8 memory plate. Study observations and caveats: Clonotype sharing among donors, it was expected, would be affected by sequencing depth.

After removal of 4 bases from V and 2 bases from J, the junction contained 5 bases not matched to a gene. Germline V lookup: CDR1 MNHNY, CDR2 SVGAGI (reference sequence). CDR3 length equals 15 residues. Concerning this clone itself: No antigen is known for it.

The material for each subset, its genomic DNA, was split evenly across several immunoSEQ plates. Sequencing used immunoSEQ multiplex PCR; TCRdb keeps in-frame clones, though not all of them. The data contain about 2,500,000 clones, 85% to 95% of them seen just once; the ten biggest clones take up over 0.12%. The sequencing input was naive CD4+ T cells sorted from blood. The subset: CD45RA+ positively selected. The sequence derives from a man between 18 and 29 years old in good health. V and J are TRBV6-6 and TRBJ1-3; TRBD1 agrees at 7 bases. The CDR3 DNA sequence: TGTGCCAGCAGTTCTACAGGGGATACTGGAAACACCATATATTTT. This codes for CASSSTGDTGNTIYF.